The rows below give T cell receptor beta chains drawn from one sample of a study of molecular identifiers for immune sequencing clone quantification. One entry per CDR3 protein results from TCRdb running MiXCR on the PCR reads. The table includes about 640,000 distinct CDR3 sequences, 15% to 20% detected once. Input material: naive CD8+ T cells from blood, with Jurkat cell RNA spiked in. These receptor sequences come from a human donor in good health. Some libraries in this study had Jurkat cell RNA spiked in. The CDR3 runs from the conserved cysteine through the conserved F or W. D genes are given only for firm matches. Size is omitted from some rows. Given values are once, few, many or a class for expanded clones.

CDR3	DNA	D	size	V	J
CASGLGGTQYF	TGTGCGTCGGGGCTGGGTGGGACCCAGTACTTC	.	many	TRBV28	TRBJ2-5
CASSQAMTSYEQYF	TGTGCCAGCAGCCAAGCGATGACCTCCTACGAGCAGTACTTC	.	few	TRBV3-1	TRBJ2-7
CASSEYGTDNQPQHF	TGTGCCAGCAGTGAATATGGGACAGACAATCAGCCCCAGCATTTT	TRBD1	many	TRBV2	TRBJ1-5
CASSPSGTGREQYF	TGTGCCAGCAGCCCATCCGGGACAGGGAGGGAGCAGTACTTC	TRBD1	many	TRBV3-1	TRBJ2-7
CASSQWTGKNTGELFF	TGCGCCAGCAGCCAATGGACAGGGAAGAACACCGGGGAGCTGTTTTTT	TRBD1	few	TRBV4-1	TRBJ2-2
CASSQVALTSGTGDTQYF	TGCGCCAGCAGCCAAGTTGCCTTAACTAGCGGAACCGGCGATACGCAGTATTTT	TRBD2	many	TRBV4-1	TRBJ2-3
CASSQTPGLAPTDTQYF	TGTGCCAGCAGCCAAACGCCAGGACTAGCTCCCACAGATACGCAGTATTTT	TRBD2	many	TRBV5-8	TRBJ2-3
CAWSAEPTRVDEQFF	TGTGCCTGGAGTGCCGAGCCGACACGAGTCGATGAGCAGTTCTTC	.	.	TRBV30	TRBJ2-1
CASSFNSRGEAFF	TGTGCCAGCAGTTTTAACAGTAGAGGTGAAGCTTTCTTT	.	few	TRBV27	TRBJ1-1
CASSLLRVNTGELFF	TGTGCCAGCAGTTTATTGCGCGTGAACACCGGGGAGCTGTTTTTT	.	many	TRBV27	TRBJ2-2
CASSLTGPNSPLHF	TGTGCCAGCAGTCTAACAGGGCCTAATTCACCCCTCCACTTT	.	few	TRBV12-3/TRBV12-4	TRBJ1-6
CASSLGQPSVDEQYF	TGTGCCAGCAGCTTAGGGCAGCCGTCTGTGGACGAGCAGTACTTC	.	.	TRBV7-9	TRBJ2-7
CAWGYPLQGSYEQYF	TGTGCCTGGGGATATCCTCTACAGGGGTCCTACGAGCAGTACTTC	TRBD1	.	TRBV30	TRBJ2-7
CSAMRSPSGYNEQFF	TGCAGTGCTATGCGGTCGCCAAGTGGGTACAATGAGCAGTTCTTC	.	.	TRBV20-1	TRBJ2-1
CASSHNSFLSTEAFF	TGTGCCAGCAGCCATAACAGCTTCTTGAGTACTGAAGCTTTCTTT	.	many	TRBV14	TRBJ1-1
CASSYSVPLSSYNSPLHF	TGTGCCAGCAGTTACTCGGTCCCGCTAAGCTCCTATAATTCACCCCTCCACTTT	.	many	TRBV6-5	TRBJ1-6
CASSFERGAQETQYF	TGTGCCAGCAGCTTCGAGCGGGGGGCACAAGAGACCCAGTACTTC	TRBD2	many	TRBV5-4	TRBJ2-5
CASSVAYSTGNTIYF	TGTGCCAGCAGCGTAGCTTACAGCACTGGAAACACCATATATTTT	.	many	TRBV9	TRBJ1-3
CASSLGPVGYTF	TGTGCCAGTAGCCTGGGCCCAGTTGGCTACACCTTC	.	.	TRBV19	TRBJ1-2
CASSKRDRVYDEQFF	TGTGCCAGCAGCAAACGGGACAGGGTATACGATGAGCAGTTCTTC	TRBD1	.	TRBV7-8	TRBJ2-1
CAWKVGRGGNSYEQYF	TGTGCCTGGAAGGTGGGAAGGGGCGGGAACTCCTACGAGCAGTACTTC	.	many	TRBV30	TRBJ2-7
CASSEKWDDTQYF	TGTGCCAGCAGCGAGAAATGGGACGATACGCAGTATTTT	.	many	TRBV14	TRBJ2-3
CASTGIHTEAFF	TGTGCCAGTACAGGGATCCACACTGAAGCTTTCTTT	.	many	TRBV7-9	TRBJ1-1
CASSLSLTSGNTIYF	TGTGCCAGCAGTTTATCACTAACCTCTGGAAACACCATATATTTT	.	few	TRBV27	TRBJ1-3
CSARAQEETYEQYF	TGCAGTGCTAGAGCCCAAGAGGAGACCTACGAGCAGTACTTC	.	few	TRBV20-1	TRBJ2-7
CASSSYRDTYEQYF	TGTGCCAGCAGTTCCTATCGGGACACCTACGAGCAGTACTTC	.	.	TRBV27	TRBJ2-7
CASSSSGRAADTQYF	TGTGCCAGCAGCTCTAGCGGGAGGGCTGCAGATACGCAGTATTTT	TRBD2	many	TRBV11-2	TRBJ2-3
CASSGHHGQSGSYNSPLHF	TGTGCCAGCAGCGGCCACCACGGACAGAGTGGCTCCTATAATTCACCCCTCCACTTT	.	many	TRBV9	TRBJ1-6
CSATNLAGSTDTQYF	TGCAGTGCAACGAATCTAGCGGGGTCCACAGATACGCAGTATTTT	TRBD2	many	TRBV20-1	TRBJ2-3
CASSTQGVSGANVLTF	TGTGCCAGCAGTACACAGGGGGTCTCTGGGGCCAACGTCCTGACTTTC	TRBD1	many	TRBV27	TRBJ2-6
CASSQNRPLAGTGELFF	TGCGCCAGCAGCCAGAACAGACCCTTAGCGGGAACCGGGGAGCTGTTTTTT	TRBD2	many	TRBV4-3	TRBJ2-2
CASSYSISGNEQFF	TGTGCCAGCAGTTACTCGATTTCGGGGAATGAGCAGTTCTTC	.	many	TRBV6-5	TRBJ2-1
CASSLAGLTDTRYF	TGTGCCAGCAGTTTGGCGGGGCTCACAGATACGCGGTATTTT	.	.	TRBV12-3/TRBV12-4	TRBJ2-3
CASSPGPNLYEQYF	TGTGCCAGCTCACCCGGGCCGAACCTCTACGAGCAGTACTTC	.	few	TRBV18	TRBJ2-7
CASSYLTNVRDTQYF	TGTGCCAGCAGTTATTTGACTAACGTGCGGGATACGCAGTATTTT	.	many	TRBV6-2/TRBV6-3	TRBJ2-3
CASSLARGYEQYF	TGTGCCAGCAGCTTGGCTAGGGGATACGAGCAGTACTTC	.	many	TRBV12-3/TRBV12-4	TRBJ2-7
CASSIGDRGLNEQFF	TGTGCCAGTAGTATCGGGGACAGGGGGCTGAATGAGCAGTTCTTC	TRBD1	many	TRBV19	TRBJ2-1
CASSLAEEGGTLHF	TGCGCCAGCAGCTTAGCGGAGGAGGGGGGGACCCTCCACTTT	.	few	TRBV4-1	TRBJ1-6
CASRGPGQQHYEQYF	TGTGCCAGCAGGGGACCGGGACAGCAACACTACGAGCAGTACTTC	TRBD1	many	TRBV7-9	TRBJ2-7
CASGWYQPQHF	TGTGCCAGTGGGTGGTACCAGCCCCAGCATTTT	.	.	TRBV19	TRBJ1-5
CASSLSMDNAQYF	TGTGCCAGCAGCCTGAGCATGGACAACGCGCAGTATTTT	.	once	TRBV9	TRBJ2-3
CASSLALADLTYEQYF	TGTGCCAGCAGCTTAGCGTTGGCGGACTTAACCTACGAGCAGTACTTC	.	many	TRBV7-2	TRBJ2-7
CAWSVGRDGQPQHF	TGTGCCTGGAGTGTAGGCAGGGATGGACAGCCCCAGCATTTT	.	few	TRBV30	TRBJ1-5
CASGSRDRAYEQYF	TGTGCCAGTGGTAGCCGCGACAGGGCCTACGAGCAGTACTTC	TRBD1	.	TRBV19	TRBJ2-7
CASSQATAGVSYEQYF	TGTGCCAGCAGCCAAGCGACAGCGGGGGTTTCCTACGAGCAGTACTTC	TRBD2	.	TRBV3-1	TRBJ2-7
CASSFWTSGGGSYEQYF	TGTGCCAGCAGCTTTTGGACTAGCGGGGGGGGATCCTACGAGCAGTACTTC	TRBD2	many	TRBV5-4	TRBJ2-7
CASSDLATNTRGEQYF	TGTGCCAGCAGTGATCTGGCAACCAACACGAGGGGCGAGCAGTACTTC	.	many	TRBV2	TRBJ2-7
CAWGSGGRAYEQYF	TGTGCCTGGGGCTCGGGCGGGAGGGCCTACGAGCAGTACTTC	TRBD2	many	TRBV30	TRBJ2-7
CASSLSAGGLGTDTQYF	TGTGCCAGCAGCTTATCAGCAGGGGGCCTGGGCACAGATACGCAGTATTTT	TRBD1	few	TRBV7-9	TRBJ2-3
CASREEADTQYF	TGTGCCAGCAGAGAGGAGGCAGATACGCAGTATTTT	.	many	TRBV6-2/TRBV6-3	TRBJ2-3
CASSHNLGQGAGYGYTF	TGTGCCAGCAGCCATAATCTGGGACAGGGGGCTGGCTATGGCTACACCTTC	TRBD1	.	TRBV11-2	TRBJ1-2
CSVTGPGDYEQYF	TGCAGCGTCACAGGCCCCGGCGATTACGAGCAGTACTTC	.	many	TRBV29-1	TRBJ2-7
CASSNSPYSNQPQHF	TGTGCCAGTAGTAACAGTCCTTATAGCAATCAGCCCCAGCATTTT	.	many	TRBV19	TRBJ1-5
CASSPLDTQETQYF	TGTGCCAGCAGCCCACTCGACACCCAAGAGACCCAGTACTTC	.	many	TRBV7-9	TRBJ2-5
CASGQIYEQYF	TGTGCCAGTGGACAGATCTACGAGCAGTACTTC	.	few	TRBV6-5	TRBJ2-7
CSAYVTDNYGYTF	TGCAGTGCTTACGTTACAGATAACTATGGCTACACCTTC	.	many	TRBV20-1	TRBJ1-2
CASSDEEGLAGGELFF	TGTGCCAGCAGTGACGAAGAGGGACTAGCCGGCGGGGAGCTGTTTTTT	TRBD2	.	TRBV6-4	TRBJ2-2
CASSLGDHRGTEPGELFF	TGCGCCAGCAGCTTGGGCGACCACCGGGGGACAGAGCCCGGGGAGCTGTTTTTT	.	few	TRBV5-1	TRBJ2-2
CSVVESEQFF	TGCAGCGTTGTAGAGAGTGAGCAGTTCTTC	.	.	TRBV29-1	TRBJ2-1